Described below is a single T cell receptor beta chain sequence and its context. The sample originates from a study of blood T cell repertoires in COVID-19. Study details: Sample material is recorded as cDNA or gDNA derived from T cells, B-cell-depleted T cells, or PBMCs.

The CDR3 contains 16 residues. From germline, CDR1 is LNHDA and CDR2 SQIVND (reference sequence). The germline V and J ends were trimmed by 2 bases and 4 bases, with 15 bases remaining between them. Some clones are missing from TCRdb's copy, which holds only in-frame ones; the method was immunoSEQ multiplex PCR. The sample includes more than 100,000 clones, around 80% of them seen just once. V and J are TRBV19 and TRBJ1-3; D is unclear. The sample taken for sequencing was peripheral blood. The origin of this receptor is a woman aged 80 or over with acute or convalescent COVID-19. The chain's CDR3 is CASSISRVGFGNTIYF. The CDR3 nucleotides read TGTGCCAGTAGTATATCGAGGGTGGGTTTCGGAAACACCATATATTTT.